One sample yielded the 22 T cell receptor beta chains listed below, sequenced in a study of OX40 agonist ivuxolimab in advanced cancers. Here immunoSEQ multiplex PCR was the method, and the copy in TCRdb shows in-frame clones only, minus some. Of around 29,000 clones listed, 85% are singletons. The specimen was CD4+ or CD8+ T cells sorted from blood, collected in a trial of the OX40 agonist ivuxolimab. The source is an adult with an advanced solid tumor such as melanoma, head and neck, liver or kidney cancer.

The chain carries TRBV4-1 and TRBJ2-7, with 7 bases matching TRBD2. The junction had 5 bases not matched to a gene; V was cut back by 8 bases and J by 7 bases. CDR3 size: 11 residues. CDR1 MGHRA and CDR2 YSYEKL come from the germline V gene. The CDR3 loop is CASQGGFEQYF. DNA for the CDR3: TGCGCCAGCCAGGGAGGGTTTGAGCAGTACTTC.

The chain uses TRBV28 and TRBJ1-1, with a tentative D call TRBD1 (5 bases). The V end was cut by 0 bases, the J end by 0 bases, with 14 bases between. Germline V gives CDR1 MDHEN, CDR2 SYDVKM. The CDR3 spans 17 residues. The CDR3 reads CASSLWGEAVLNTEAFF. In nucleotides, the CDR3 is TGTGCCAGCAGTTTATGGGGGGAGGCAGTATTGAACACTGAAGCTTTCTTT.

The CDR3 nucleotides are TGTGCCAGCAGCGGCGCACAGGGGGTAAATGGCTACACCTTC. Translated, it gives CASSGAQGVNGYTF. The gene calls are TRBV9 and TRBJ1-2; 8 bases align to TRBD1. This CDR3 comprises 14 residues. Looked up from germline, CDR1 is SGDLS and CDR2 is YYNGEE. The junction had 7 bases not matched to a gene; V was cut back by 3 bases and J by 6 bases.

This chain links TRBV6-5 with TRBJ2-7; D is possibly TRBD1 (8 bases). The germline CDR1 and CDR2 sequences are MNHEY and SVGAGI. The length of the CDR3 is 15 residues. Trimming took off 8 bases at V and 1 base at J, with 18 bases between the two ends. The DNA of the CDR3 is TGTGCCAGCTCTACAGGGGGGGTTCGATCCTACGAGCAGTACTTC. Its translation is CASSTGGVRSYEQYF.

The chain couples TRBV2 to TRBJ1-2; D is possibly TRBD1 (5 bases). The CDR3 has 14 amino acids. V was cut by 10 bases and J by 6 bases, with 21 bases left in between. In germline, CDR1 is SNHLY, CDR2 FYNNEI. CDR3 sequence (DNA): TGTGCCACCCCCACGGCTGGGGGTAAGAATGGCTACACCTTC. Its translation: CATPTAGGKNGYTF.

The DNA for the CDR3 is TGTGCCAGCACGGGCTCTGGGAGCACTGAAGCTTTCTTT. Protein sequence: CASTGSGSTEAFF. The chain employs TRBV9 and TRBJ1-1; D is ambiguous. Germline assignment: CDR1 SGDLS and CDR2 YYNGEE. The germline V and J ends were trimmed by 6 bases and 4 bases, with 13 bases remaining between them. This CDR3 region has 13 residues.

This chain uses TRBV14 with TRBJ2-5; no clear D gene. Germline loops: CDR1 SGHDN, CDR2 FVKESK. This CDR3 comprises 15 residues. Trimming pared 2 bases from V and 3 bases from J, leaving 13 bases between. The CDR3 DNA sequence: TGTGCCAGCAGCCAATATGAGCGCGATAAAGAGACCCAGTACTTC. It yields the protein CASSQYERDKETQYF.

In DNA, the CDR3 is TGTGCCATCAGTGGGACGGAGCCCGAGCAGTACTTC. Translated, it gives CAISGTEPEQYF. This chain uses TRBV10-3 with TRBJ2-7; D call uncertain. Deletions cut 4 bases from V and 6 bases from J, with 10 bases between. CDR1 ENHRY and CDR2 SYGVKD come from the germline V gene. This CDR3 is 12 amino acids long.

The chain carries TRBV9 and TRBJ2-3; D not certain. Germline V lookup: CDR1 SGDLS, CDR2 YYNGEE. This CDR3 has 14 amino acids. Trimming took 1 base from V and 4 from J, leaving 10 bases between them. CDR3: CASSVNTPSDTQYF. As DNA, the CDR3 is TGTGCCAGCAGCGTAAACACCCCCTCAGATACGCAGTATTTT.

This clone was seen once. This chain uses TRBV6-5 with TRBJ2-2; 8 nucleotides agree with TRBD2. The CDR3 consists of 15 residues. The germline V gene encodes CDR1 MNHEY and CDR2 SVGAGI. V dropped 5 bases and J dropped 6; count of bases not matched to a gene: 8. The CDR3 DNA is TGTGCCAGCAGTCTCACTCGGGGGGGCCCCGGGGAGCTGTTTTTT. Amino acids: CASSLTRGGPGELFF.

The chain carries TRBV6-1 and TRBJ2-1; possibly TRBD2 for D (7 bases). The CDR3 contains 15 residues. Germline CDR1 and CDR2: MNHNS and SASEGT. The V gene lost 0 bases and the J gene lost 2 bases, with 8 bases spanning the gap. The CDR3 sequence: CASSEAGGPYNEQFF. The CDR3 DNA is TGTGCCAGCAGTGAAGCGGGGGGGCCCTACAATGAGCAGTTCTTC.

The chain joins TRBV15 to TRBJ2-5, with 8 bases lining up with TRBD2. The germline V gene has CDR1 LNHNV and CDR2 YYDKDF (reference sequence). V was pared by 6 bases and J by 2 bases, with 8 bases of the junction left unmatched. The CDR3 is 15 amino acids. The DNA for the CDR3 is TGTGCCACCAGTCTAGGAGCGGGGGATCAAGAGACCCAGTACTTC. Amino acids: CATSLGAGDQETQYF.

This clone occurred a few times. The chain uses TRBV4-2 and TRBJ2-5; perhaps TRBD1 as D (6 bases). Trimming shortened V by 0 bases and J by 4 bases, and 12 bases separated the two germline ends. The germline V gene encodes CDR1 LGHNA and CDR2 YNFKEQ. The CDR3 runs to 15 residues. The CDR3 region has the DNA TGTGCCAGCAGCCAAGATCGGGAAGGGGGAGAGACCCAGTACTTC. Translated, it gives CASSQDREGGETQYF.

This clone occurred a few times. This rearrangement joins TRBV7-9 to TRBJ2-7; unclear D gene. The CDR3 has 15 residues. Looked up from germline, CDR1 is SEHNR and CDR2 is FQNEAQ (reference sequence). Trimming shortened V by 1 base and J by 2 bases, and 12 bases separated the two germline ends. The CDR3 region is CASSLGILAPYEQYF. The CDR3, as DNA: TGTGCCAGCAGCTTAGGTATCCTCGCCCCCTACGAGCAGTACTTC. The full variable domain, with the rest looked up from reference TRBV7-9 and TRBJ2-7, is DTGVSQNPRHKITKRGQNVTFRCDPISEHNRLYWYRQTLGQGPEFLTYFQNEAQLEKSRLLSDRFSAERPKGSFSTLEIQRTEQGDSAMYLCASSLGILAPYEQYFGPGTRLTVT.

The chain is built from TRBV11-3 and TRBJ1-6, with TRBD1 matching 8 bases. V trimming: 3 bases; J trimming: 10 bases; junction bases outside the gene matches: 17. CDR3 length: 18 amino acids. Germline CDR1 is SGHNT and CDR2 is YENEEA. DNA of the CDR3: TGTGCCAGCAGCTTGGGGGCAGGGGGCGTAGATGAGTCGTCACCCCTCCACTTT. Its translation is CASSLGAGGVDESSPLHF.

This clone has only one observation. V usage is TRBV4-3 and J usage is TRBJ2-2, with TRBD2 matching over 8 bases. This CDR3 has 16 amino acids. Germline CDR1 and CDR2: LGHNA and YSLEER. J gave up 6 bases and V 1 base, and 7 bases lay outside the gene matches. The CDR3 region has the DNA TGCGCCAGCAGCCAAGTCCAGCGGGGGCCCCCCGGGGAGCTGTTTTTT. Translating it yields CASSQVQRGPPGELFF.

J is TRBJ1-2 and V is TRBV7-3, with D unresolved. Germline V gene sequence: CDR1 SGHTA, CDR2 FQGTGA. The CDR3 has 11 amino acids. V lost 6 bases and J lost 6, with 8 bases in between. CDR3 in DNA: TGTGCCAGCAGTGACGGAAATGGCTACACCTTC. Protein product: CASSDGNGYTF.

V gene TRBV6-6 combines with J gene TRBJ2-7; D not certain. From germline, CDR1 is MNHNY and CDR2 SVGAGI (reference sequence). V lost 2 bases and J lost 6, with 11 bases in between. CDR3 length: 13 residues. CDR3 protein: CASSYGGIGEQYF. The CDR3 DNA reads TGTGCCAGCAGTTACGGTGGGATTGGCGAGCAGTACTTC.

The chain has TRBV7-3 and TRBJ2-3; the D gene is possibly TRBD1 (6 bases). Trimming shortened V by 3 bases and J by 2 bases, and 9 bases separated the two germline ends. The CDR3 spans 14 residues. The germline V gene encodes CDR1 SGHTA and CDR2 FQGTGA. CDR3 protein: CASSFGQPTDTQYF. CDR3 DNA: TGTGCCAGCAGCTTTGGACAGCCCACAGATACGCAGTATTTT.

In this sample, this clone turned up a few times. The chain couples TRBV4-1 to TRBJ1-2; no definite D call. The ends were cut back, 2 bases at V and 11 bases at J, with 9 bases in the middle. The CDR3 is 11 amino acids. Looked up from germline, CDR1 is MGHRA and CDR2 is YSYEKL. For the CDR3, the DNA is TGCGCCAGCAGCCAAAGCGGGTTTTACACCTTC. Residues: CASSQSGFYTF.

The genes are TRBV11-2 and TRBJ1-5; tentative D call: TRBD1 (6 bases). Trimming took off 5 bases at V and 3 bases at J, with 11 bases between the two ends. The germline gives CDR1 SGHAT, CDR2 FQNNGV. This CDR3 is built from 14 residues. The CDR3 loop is CASSPKGVNQPQHF. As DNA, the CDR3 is TGTGCCAGCAGCCCTAAGGGGGTCAATCAGCCCCAGCATTTT. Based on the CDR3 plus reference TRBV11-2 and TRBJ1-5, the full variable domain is EAGVAQSPRYKIIEKRQSVAFWCNPISGHATLYWYQQILGQGPKLLIQFQNNGVVDDSQLPKDRFSAERLKGVDSTLKIQPAKLEDSAVYLCASSPKGVNQPQHFGDGTRLSIL.

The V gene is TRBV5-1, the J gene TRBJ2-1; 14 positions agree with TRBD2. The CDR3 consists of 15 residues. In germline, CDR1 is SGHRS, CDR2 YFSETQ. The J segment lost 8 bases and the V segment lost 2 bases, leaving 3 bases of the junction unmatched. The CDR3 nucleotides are TGCGCCAGCAGCTTAGGACTAGCGGGGGGCCATGAGCAGTTCTTC. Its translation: CASSLGLAGGHEQFF.